These 6 T cell receptor beta chains were sequenced from one sample in a study of blood T cell repertoires in COVID-19 (dated by TCRdb to the early 2020s). Library preparation used the immunoSEQ multiplex PCR assay. Sourced from immuneACCESS, this table was stored by TCRdb with only in-frame sequences that have V and J called. A share of the clones is absent; for the studies checked, an unresolved V gene accounts for under half, and the remainder has no known explanation. This sample comprises under 60,000 clones, approximately 86% of them detected only once. The leading ten clones occupy about 9.5% of the sample. Input material: peripheral blood. Source of these receptors: a human donor with acute or convalescent COVID-19. The donor label of this sample is uncertain.

The rearrangement uses TRBV5-4 and TRBJ2-1; 8 positions match TRBD2. V lost 6 bases, J lost 5 bases, and 4 bases stayed unmatched. The CDR3 runs to 13 residues. In germline, CDR1 is SGHNT, CDR2 YYREEE (reference sequence). CDR3 protein: CASKAGRDNEQFF. In DNA, the CDR3 is TGTGCCAGCAAAGCCGGGAGGGACAATGAGCAGTTCTTC.

V is TRBV25-1 and J is TRBJ2-2; TRBD1 is a possible D gene (5 bases). The CDR3 has 14 residues. Trimming took off 3 bases at V and 5 bases at J, with 10 bases between the two ends. Germline V gene sequence: CDR1 MGHDK, CDR2 SYGVNS. CDR3 nucleotides: TGTGCCAGCAGTGACCCTCGACAGACCGGGGAGCTGTTTTTT. Residues: CASSDPRQTGELFF.

This chain uses TRBV29-1 with TRBJ1-1; no reliable D call. Germline CDR1 SQVTM, CDR2 ANQGSEA. The CDR3 sequence is 12 residues long. V dropped 4 bases and J dropped 3 bases, with 9 bases sitting between them. As DNA, the CDR3 is TGCAGCGTTGCGATGGCTCACACTGAAGCTTTCTTT. It specifies CSVAMAHTEAFF.

This clone was observed once. V usage is TRBV9 and J usage is TRBJ2-1, with 8 bases aligning to TRBD2. The germline V gene has CDR1 SGDLS and CDR2 YYNGEE. Germline trimming cut 3 bases from V and 4 bases from J; bases unmatched to any gene: 9. The CDR3 covers 16 residues. CDR3 in amino acids: CASSADTGTSYNEQFF. In nucleotides, the CDR3 is TGTGCCAGCAGCGCAGACACCGGGACTAGTTACAATGAGCAGTTCTTC.

The chain combines TRBV5-4 with TRBJ2-7; 8 bases are a match to TRBD2. The CDR3 consists of 14 residues. J was trimmed by 5 bases and V by 4 bases; bases with no gene match: 8. Per germline, CDR1 SGHNT and CDR2 YYREEE (reference sequence). DNA for the CDR3: TGTGCCAGCAGCCGCTGGACTAGCTCGGACGAGCAGTACTTC. It yields the protein CASSRWTSSDEQYF.

The chain combines TRBV5-4 with TRBJ2-3; D possibly corresponds to TRBD1 (5 bases). The germline V gene encodes CDR1 SGHNT and CDR2 YYREEE (reference sequence). This CDR3 spans 14 amino acids. With 0 bases removed from V and 2 bases from J, the gap between germline ends came to 7 bases. The CDR3 sequence: CASSLDRTTDTQYF. Written as DNA, the CDR3 is TGTGCCAGCAGCTTGGACAGGACCACAGATACGCAGTATTTT.